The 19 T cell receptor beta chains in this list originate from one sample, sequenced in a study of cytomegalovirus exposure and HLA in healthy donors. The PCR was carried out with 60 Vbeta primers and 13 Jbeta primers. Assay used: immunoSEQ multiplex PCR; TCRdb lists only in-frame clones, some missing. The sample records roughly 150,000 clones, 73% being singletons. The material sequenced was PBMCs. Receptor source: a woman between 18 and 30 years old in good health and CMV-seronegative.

The CDR3 sequence: CASSIRVDFSNQPQHF. The CDR3, as DNA: TGTGCCAGTAGTATTAGGGTGGACTTTTCCAATCAGCCCCAGCATTTT. V gene TRBV19 combines with J gene TRBJ1-5, with D hard to call. This CDR3 has 16 residues. V lost 3 bases to trimming and J lost 3 bases, with 15 bases between them. Germline V gene sequence: CDR1 LNHDA, CDR2 SQIVND (reference sequence).

CDR3 sequence (DNA): TGTGCCAGCAGCTCGGGCGGGCGGACAGTGAACACTGAAGCTTTCTTT. Translated: CASSSGGRTVNTEAFF. The V gene is TRBV5-4, the J gene TRBJ1-1; D may be TRBD1 (6 bases). This CDR3 contains 16 residues. The germline CDR1 and CDR2 sequences are SGHNT and YYREEE (reference sequence). The V gene lost 3 bases and the J gene lost 0 bases, with 15 bases spanning the gap.

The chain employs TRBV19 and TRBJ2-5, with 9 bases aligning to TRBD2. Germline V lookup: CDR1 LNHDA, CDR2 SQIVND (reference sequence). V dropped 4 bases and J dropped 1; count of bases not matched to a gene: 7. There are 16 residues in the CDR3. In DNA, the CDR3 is TGTGCCAGTAGTACTCGACTAGCGGTACTCCAAGAGACCCAGTACTTC. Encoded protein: CASSTRLAVLQETQYF.

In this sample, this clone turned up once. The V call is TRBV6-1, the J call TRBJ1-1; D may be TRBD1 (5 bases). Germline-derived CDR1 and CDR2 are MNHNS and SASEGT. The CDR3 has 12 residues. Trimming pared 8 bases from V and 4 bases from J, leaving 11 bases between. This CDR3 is CASSGRATEAFF. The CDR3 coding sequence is TGTGCCAGCTCGGGCAGGGCCACTGAAGCTTTCTTT.

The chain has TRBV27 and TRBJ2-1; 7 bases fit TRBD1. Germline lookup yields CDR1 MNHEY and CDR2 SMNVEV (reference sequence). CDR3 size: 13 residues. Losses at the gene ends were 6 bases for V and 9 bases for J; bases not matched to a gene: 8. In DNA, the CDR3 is TGTGCCAGCAGCCGACAGGGAATGGTTGAGCAGTTCTTC. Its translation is CASSRQGMVEQFF.

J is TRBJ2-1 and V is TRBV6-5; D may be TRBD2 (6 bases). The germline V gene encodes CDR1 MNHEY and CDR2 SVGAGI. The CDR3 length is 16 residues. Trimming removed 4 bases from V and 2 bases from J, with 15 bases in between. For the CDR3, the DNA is TGTGCCAGCAGTTCCCCATTAGCGGAAACCTACAATGAGCAGTTCTTC. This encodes CASSSPLAETYNEQFF.

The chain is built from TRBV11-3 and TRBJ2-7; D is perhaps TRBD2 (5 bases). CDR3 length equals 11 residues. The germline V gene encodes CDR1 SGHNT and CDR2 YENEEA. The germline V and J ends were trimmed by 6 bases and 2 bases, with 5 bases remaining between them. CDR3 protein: CASRRAYEQYF. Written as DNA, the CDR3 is TGTGCCAGCAGGCGGGCCTACGAGCAGTACTTC. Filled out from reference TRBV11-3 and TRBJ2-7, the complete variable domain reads EAGVVQSPRYKIIEKKQPVAFWCNPISGHNTLYWYLQNLGQGPELLIRYENEEAVDDSQLPKDRFSAERLKGVDSTLKIQPAELGDSAVYLCASRRAYEQYFGPGTRLTVT.

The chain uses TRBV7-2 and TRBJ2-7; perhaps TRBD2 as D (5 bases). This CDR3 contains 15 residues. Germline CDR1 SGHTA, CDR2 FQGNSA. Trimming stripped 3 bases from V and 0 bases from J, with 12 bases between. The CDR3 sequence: CASSFTGGSSYEQYF. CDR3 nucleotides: TGTGCCAGCAGCTTTACGGGTGGGAGCTCCTACGAGCAGTACTTC.

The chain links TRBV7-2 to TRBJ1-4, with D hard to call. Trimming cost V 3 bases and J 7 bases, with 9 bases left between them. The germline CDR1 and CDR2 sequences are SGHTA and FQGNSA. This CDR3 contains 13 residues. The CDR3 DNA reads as TGTGCCAGCAGCTTTCAAGGGAGTGAAAAACTGTTTTTT. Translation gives CASSFQGSEKLFF.

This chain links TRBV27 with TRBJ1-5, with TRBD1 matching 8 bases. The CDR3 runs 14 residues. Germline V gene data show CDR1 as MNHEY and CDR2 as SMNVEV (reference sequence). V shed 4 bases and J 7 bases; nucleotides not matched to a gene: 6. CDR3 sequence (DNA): TGTGCCAGCAGTTCCACAGGGGGACGGCAGCCCCAGCATTTT. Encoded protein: CASSSTGGRQPQHF.

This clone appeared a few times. The DNA for the CDR3 is TGTGCCAGCAGCGCTTTGCAGGTGAACACTGAAGCTTTCTTT. Residues: CASSALQVNTEAFF. The chain has TRBV2 and TRBJ1-1, with unresolved D. The CDR3 is 14 residues long. Looked up from germline, CDR1 is SNHLY and CDR2 is FYNNEI. Between the trimmed V and J ends, which lost 6 bases and 0 bases, there was a span of 11 bases.

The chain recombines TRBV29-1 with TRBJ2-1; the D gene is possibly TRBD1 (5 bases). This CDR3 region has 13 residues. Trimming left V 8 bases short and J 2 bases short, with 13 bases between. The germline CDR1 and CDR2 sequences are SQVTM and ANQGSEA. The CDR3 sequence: CSTRRTTYNEQFF. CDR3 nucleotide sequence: TGCAGCACGCGACGGACAACCTACAATGAGCAGTTCTTC.

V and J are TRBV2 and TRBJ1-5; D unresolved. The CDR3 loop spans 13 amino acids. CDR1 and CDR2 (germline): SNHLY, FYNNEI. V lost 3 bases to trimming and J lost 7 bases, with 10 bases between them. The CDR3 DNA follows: TGTGCCAGCAGTGAGAACGACGGGCAGCCCCAGCATTTT. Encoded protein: CASSENDGQPQHF.

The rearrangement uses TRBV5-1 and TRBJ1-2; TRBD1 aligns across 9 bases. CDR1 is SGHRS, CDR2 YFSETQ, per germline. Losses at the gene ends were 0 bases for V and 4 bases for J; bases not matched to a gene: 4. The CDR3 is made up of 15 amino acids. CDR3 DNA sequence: TGCGCCAGCAGCTTGGAACAGGGGGCGGGCTATGGCTACACCTTC. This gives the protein CASSLEQGAGYGYTF.

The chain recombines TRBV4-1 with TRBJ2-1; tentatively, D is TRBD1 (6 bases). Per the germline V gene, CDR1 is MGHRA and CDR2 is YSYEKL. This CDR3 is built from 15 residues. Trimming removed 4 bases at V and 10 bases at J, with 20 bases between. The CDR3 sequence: CASSPYGQGRGEQFF. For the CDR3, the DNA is TGCGCCAGCAGCCCCTACGGTCAGGGGAGAGGGGAGCAGTTCTTC.

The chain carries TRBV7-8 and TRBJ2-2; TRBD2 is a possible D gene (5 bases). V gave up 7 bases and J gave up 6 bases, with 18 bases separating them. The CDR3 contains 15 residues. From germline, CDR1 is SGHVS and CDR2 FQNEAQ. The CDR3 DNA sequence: TGTGCCAGCACCCTGAGGCTAGCTAGTTCCGGGGAGCTGTTTTTT. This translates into CASTLRLASSGELFF.

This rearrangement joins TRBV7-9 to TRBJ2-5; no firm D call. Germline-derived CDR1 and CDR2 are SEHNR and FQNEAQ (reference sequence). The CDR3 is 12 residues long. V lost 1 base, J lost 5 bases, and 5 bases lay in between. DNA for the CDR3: TGTGCCAGCAGCTTAGAACTCGAGACCCAGTACTTC. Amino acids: CASSLELETQYF. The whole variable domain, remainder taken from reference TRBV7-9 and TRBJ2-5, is DTGVSQNPRHKITKRGQNVTFRCDPISEHNRLYWYRQTLGQGPEFLTYFQNEAQLEKSRLLSDRFSAERPKGSFSTLEIQRTEQGDSAMYLCASSLELETQYFGPGTRLLVL.

This CDR3 reads CASSPTGTGEVRTEAFF. The CDR3 coding sequence is TGTGCCAGCAGCCCGACCGGGACAGGCGAGGTCAGGACTGAAGCTTTCTTT. The chain carries TRBV7-9 and TRBJ1-1; 8 bases line up with TRBD1. The CDR3 totals 17 residues. J gave up 5 bases and V 5 bases, and 16 bases lay outside the gene matches. CDR1 SEHNR and CDR2 FQNEAQ come from the germline V gene (reference sequence).

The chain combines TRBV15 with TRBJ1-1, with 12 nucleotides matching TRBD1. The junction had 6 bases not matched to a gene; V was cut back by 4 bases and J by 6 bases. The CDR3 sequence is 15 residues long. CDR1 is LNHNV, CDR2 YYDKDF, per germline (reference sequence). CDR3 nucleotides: TGTGCCACCAGCAATTTGGGACAGGGGGCGTCTGAAGCTTTCTTT. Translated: CATSNLGQGASEAFF.